One sample yielded the 21 T cell receptor beta chains listed below, sequenced in a study of blood T cell repertoires in COVID-19. Libraries were prepared by immunoSEQ multiplex PCR; TCRdb keeps only in-frame clonotypes and omits some of them. The data hold 310,000 or so clones, with more than 80% observed a single time. Source material: peripheral blood. These TCRs come from a man aged 18 to 29 who had recovered from COVID-19.

The gene calls are TRBV29-1 and TRBJ1-1, with 7 nucleotides matching TRBD1. The CDR3 runs to 11 residues. V lost 6 bases, J lost 6 bases, and 4 bases stayed unmatched. Looked up from germline, CDR1 is SQVTM and CDR2 is ANQGSEA. CDR3 in amino acids: CSVRDSSEAFF. DNA for the CDR3: TGCAGCGTACGGGACAGTTCTGAAGCTTTCTTT.

The V gene is TRBV30, the J gene TRBJ1-3; D is perhaps TRBD1 (6 bases). V was pared by 0 bases and J by 0 bases, with 6 bases between. There are 14 residues in the CDR3. Germline loops: CDR1 GTSNPN, CDR2 SVGIG (reference sequence). CDR3 DNA: TGTGCCTGGAGTGTAGGGGGCTCTGGAAACACCATATATTTT. This translates into CAWSVGGSGNTIYF.

This chain connects TRBV7-9 to TRBJ2-1; 13 bases match TRBD2. V shed 2 bases, J shed 8 bases, and the junction held 9 bases outside the gene matches. The CDR3 covers 17 residues. Germline CDR1 SEHNR, CDR2 FQNEAQ (reference sequence). CDR3 DNA: TGTGCCAGCAGCTTAACCCCGGGACTAGCGGGAAGGGATGAGCAGTTCTTC. Its protein is CASSLTPGLAGRDEQFF.

This rearrangement joins TRBV10-3 to TRBJ2-3; 7 nucleotides align to TRBD1. J gave up 2 bases and V 3 bases, and 11 bases lay outside the gene matches. The germline V gene encodes CDR1 ENHRY and CDR2 SYGVKD. The CDR3 totals 17 residues. In DNA form, the CDR3 reads TGTGCCATCAGTGAAACTTACCGGGACAGAGCCACAGATACGCAGTATTTT. Translation gives CAISETYRDRATDTQYF.

The V gene is TRBV7-8, the J gene TRBJ2-7, with TRBD1 identical over 11 bases. The CDR3 runs to 16 residues. V trimming: 6 bases; J trimming: 2 bases; junction bases outside the gene matches: 9. Germline CDR1 SGHVS, CDR2 FQNEAQ. The CDR3 reads CASSHYPGQGAYEQYF. CDR3 nucleotide sequence: TGTGCCAGCAGTCATTATCCGGGACAGGGGGCCTACGAGCAGTACTTC.

CDR3 loop: CSASGAYEQYF. CDR3 nucleotides: TGCAGTGCTTCGGGGGCCTACGAGCAGTACTTC. This chain links TRBV20-1 with TRBJ2-7, with D possibly TRBD2 on 6 matching bases. The CDR3 is 11 residues long. Trimming pared 5 bases from V and 2 bases from J, leaving 7 bases between. The germline V gene encodes CDR1 DFQATT and CDR2 SNEGSKA (reference sequence).

The J gene is TRBJ1-3, the V gene TRBV6-6; perhaps TRBD1 as D (5 bases). V lost 0 bases to trimming and J lost 4 bases, with 13 bases between them. Germline CDR1 MNHNY, CDR2 SVGAGI (reference sequence). The CDR3 extends over 16 amino acids. CDR3 in DNA: TGTGCCAGCAGTTACTCGGTCGACGGGGGGGGAAACACCATATATTTT. It yields the protein CASSYSVDGGGNTIYF.

The chain has TRBV19 and TRBJ1-2; D gene uncertain. V shed 8 bases and J shed 8 bases, with 6 bases lying between them. Germline lookup yields CDR1 LNHDA and CDR2 SQIVND (reference sequence). The CDR3 consists of 9 residues. The CDR3 sequence: CASGRGYTF. For the CDR3, the DNA is TGTGCCAGTGGGAGGGGCTACACCTTC.

This clone showed up just once. This chain uses TRBV19 with TRBJ1-3; no clear D gene. This CDR3 comprises 15 residues. The germline gives CDR1 LNHDA, CDR2 SQIVND (reference sequence). V lost 5 bases and J 0 bases, leaving 11 bases between the germline ends. The CDR3 DNA is TGTGCCAGTAGTTCCGAGGGTTTCTCTGGAAACACCATATATTTT. It translates to CASSSEGFSGNTIYF.

The genes are TRBV5-1 and TRBJ2-7, with D unclear. CDR1 SGHRS and CDR2 YFSETQ come from the germline V gene. V lost 0 bases, J lost 0 bases, and 7 bases lay in between. The CDR3 totals 14 residues. In nucleotides, the CDR3 is TGCGCCAGCAGCTTGGGGGCAGTCTCCTACGAGCAGTACTTC. It codes for CASSLGAVSYEQYF.

The chain joins TRBV2 to TRBJ1-1; D may be TRBD1 (5 bases). The CDR3 sequence is 13 residues long. V was trimmed by 3 bases and J by 5 bases, leaving 10 bases between them. Per germline, CDR1 SNHLY and CDR2 FYNNEI. The CDR3 reads CASSDGGWTEAFF. CDR3 DNA: TGTGCCAGCAGTGACGGGGGTTGGACTGAAGCTTTCTTT.

This clone has only one observation. The chain combines TRBV3-1 (or the pseudogene TRBV3-2) with TRBJ1-2, with TRBD1 identical over 11 bases. Germline V gives CDR1 LGHDT, CDR2 YNNKEL (reference sequence). V trimming: 3 bases; J trimming: 8 bases; junction bases outside the gene matches: 11. The CDR3 spans 16 residues. The CDR3 sequence is CASSQNGQGASVGYTF. DNA of the CDR3: TGTGCCAGCAGCCAGAATGGACAGGGGGCGTCGGTGGGCTACACCTTC.

The sample holds one count of this clone. The chain carries TRBV6-5 and TRBJ2-7; 10 nucleotides line up with TRBD2. Germline V gene data show CDR1 as MNHEY and CDR2 as SVGAGI. V gave up 7 bases and J gave up 1 base; unmatched junction bases: 7. The CDR3 has 15 amino acids. The CDR3 DNA reads TGTGCCAGCACGCAAGCGGGAGGGCCTTCCTACGAGCAGTACTTC. It yields the protein CASTQAGGPSYEQYF.

The chain combines TRBV6-5 with TRBJ1-3, with D possibly matching TRBD1 (6 bases). The ends were cut back, 7 bases at V and 2 bases at J, with 15 bases in the middle. The CDR3 sequence is 15 residues long. Germline V gene lookup returns CDR1 MNHEY and CDR2 SVGAGI. CDR3 coding DNA: TGTGCCAGCAACCCGTTACAGGGCACTGGAAACACCATATATTTT. This translates into CASNPLQGTGNTIYF.

This chain links TRBV5-1 with TRBJ2-1; TRBD2 might be the D (6 bases). CDR3 length equals 13 residues. Trimming removed 0 bases at V and 7 bases at J, with 8 bases between. Per the germline V gene, CDR1 is SGHRS and CDR2 is YFSETQ. In nucleotides, the CDR3 is TGCGCCAGCAGCTTGGGACTAGAAAATGAGCAGTTCTTC. Its translation: CASSLGLENEQFF.

The chain links TRBV6-5 to TRBJ2-7, with D tentatively TRBD1 (5 bases). The germline gives CDR1 MNHEY, CDR2 SVGAGI. This CDR3 spans 16 amino acids. Trimming removed 0 bases from V and 0 bases from J, with 12 bases in between. CDR3 residues: CASSYSERQYSYEQYF. For the CDR3, the DNA is TGTGCCAGCAGTTACTCAGAGAGACAGTACTCCTACGAGCAGTACTTC.

The V and J genes are TRBV7-5 and TRBJ2-7; the D segment call TRBD1 is taken from the table without a DNA check. TRBV7-5 is labeled a pseudogene. The CDR3 has 16 residues. CDR3 loop: CARSLASTQDSYEQYF. In DNA form, the CDR3 reads TGTGCCAGAAGCTTAGCGTCGACCCAGGATTCCTACGAGCAGTACTTC.

The CDR3 loop reads CASSSRSGGDEQFF. The CDR3 DNA is TGTGCCAGCAGCTCTCGTAGCGGGGGAGATGAGCAGTTCTTC. This sequence joins TRBV7-9 and TRBJ2-1, with 9 bases fitting TRBD2. This CDR3 has 14 residues. Germline CDR1 and CDR2: SEHNR and FQNEAQ (reference sequence). Germline trimming cut 4 bases from V and 8 bases from J; bases unmatched to any gene: 6.

The chain combines TRBV27 with TRBJ1-4, with 7 bases fitting TRBD1. Germline trimming cut 8 bases from V and 7 bases from J; bases unmatched to any gene: 13. The germline V gene has CDR1 MNHEY and CDR2 SMNVEV (reference sequence). The CDR3 length is 15 residues. The CDR3 loop reads CASGATGRYSEKLFF. CDR3 in DNA: TGTGCCAGCGGGGCGACAGGGCGGTATAGTGAAAAACTGTTTTTT.

The count of this clone is one. The rearrangement links TRBV5-1 to TRBJ1-2, with a possible D match to TRBD1 (6 bases). CDR1 is SGHRS and CDR2 is YFSETQ in the germline V gene. The CDR3 extends over 14 amino acids. The germline V and J ends were trimmed by 4 bases and 4 bases, with 14 bases remaining between them. The CDR3 sequence is CASSQTGMGYGYTF. The CDR3 nucleotides read TGCGCCAGCAGCCAAACAGGGATGGGCTATGGCTACACCTTC.

V usage is TRBV2 and J usage is TRBJ2-3, with 13 bases that match TRBD2. The CDR3 is 17 amino acids. V dropped 6 bases and J dropped 4; count of bases not matched to a gene: 10. Germline assignment: CDR1 SNHLY and CDR2 FYNNEI. The CDR3 protein is CASRSPLAGGRADTQYF. As DNA, the CDR3 is TGTGCCAGCAGATCCCCACTAGCGGGGGGGCGCGCAGATACGCAGTATTTT.